This is a list of T cell receptor beta chains from one sample in a study of T cell responses to AZD1222 COVID-19 vaccine. Profiled with immunoSEQ multiplex PCR; TCRdb holds only in-frame clones, not every one. This sample yields hundreds of thousands of clones, of which 90% to 95% are seen a single time; 0.55% belongs to the top ten. The source material was peripheral blood, sampled 28 days after the second AZD1222 dose. The receptor set was obtained from an adult who received the AZD1222 COVID-19 vaccine. Each CDR3 is given with its conserved first and last residue. A D gene is named only where the DNA matches it firmly. Expanded clones are given a class, and other clones once, few, many or no size at all.

cdr3_nt: TGCAGTGCTAAGCGCACAGATACGCAGTATTTT
cdr3_aa: CSAKRTDTQYF
v_call: TRBV20-1
clone_size: -
j_call: TRBJ2-3
d_call: -

cdr3_nt: TGCGCCAGCAGCCAACCTTGGGACAGGGGAGCGGGGAACTATGGCTACACCTTC
cdr3_aa: CASSQPWDRGAGNYGYTF
v_call: TRBV4-1
clone_size: -
j_call: TRBJ1-2
d_call: TRBD1

cdr3_nt: TGTGCCAGCAGCTCAACGGAGGAGGGGGATACGCAGTATTTT
cdr3_aa: CASSSTEEGDTQYF
v_call: TRBV5-4
clone_size: -
j_call: TRBJ2-3
d_call: -

cdr3_nt: TGTGCCAGCAGTGACGGGCAGACATTGAACACTGAAGCTTTCTTT
cdr3_aa: CASSDGQTLNTEAFF
v_call: TRBV2
clone_size: -
j_call: TRBJ1-1
d_call: -

cdr3_nt: TGTGCCAGCAGTGAGATGAGGGAAGCTAACTATGGCTACACCTTC
cdr3_aa: CASSEMREANYGYTF
v_call: TRBV6-1
clone_size: -
j_call: TRBJ1-2
d_call: -

cdr3_nt: TGTGCCAGCAGCTTAGCGCCAAGGGGCTCTGGGGCCAACGTCCTGACTTTC
cdr3_aa: CASSLAPRGSGANVLTF
v_call: TRBV7-8
clone_size: -
j_call: TRBJ2-6
d_call: -

cdr3_nt: TGTGCCAGTATGGTCTACAGGCTAAGCTCCTACAATGAGCAGTTCTTC
cdr3_aa: CASMVYRLSSYNEQFF
v_call: TRBV19
clone_size: -
j_call: TRBJ2-1
d_call: -

cdr3_nt: TGCGCCAGCAGCCCCGGGACAGGCTATGGCTGGCAGCCCCAGCATTTT
cdr3_aa: CASSPGTGYGWQPQHF
v_call: TRBV5-1
clone_size: once
j_call: TRBJ1-5
d_call: TRBD1

cdr3_nt: TGTGCCAGCAGGGCAGCTAGCGGGGGGGCTCCCTCCTACAATGAGCAGTTCTTC
cdr3_aa: CASRAASGGAPSYNEQFF
v_call: TRBV11-2
clone_size: -
j_call: TRBJ2-1
d_call: TRBD2

cdr3_nt: TGTGCCAGCACCCAGACAGTTTACGAGCAGTACTTC
cdr3_aa: CASTQTVYEQYF
v_call: TRBV2
clone_size: -
j_call: TRBJ2-7
d_call: -

cdr3_nt: TGTGCCCCGTTGACAGGGGGCTTAGATTCACCCCTCCACTTT
cdr3_aa: CAPLTGGLDSPLHF
v_call: TRBV24-1
clone_size: -
j_call: TRBJ1-6
d_call: TRBD1

cdr3_nt: TGTGCCAGCAGCTTGGCCGGACAAACAGACTCTGGAAACACCATATATTTT
cdr3_aa: CASSLAGQTDSGNTIYF
v_call: TRBV5-6
clone_size: -
j_call: TRBJ1-3
d_call: -

cdr3_nt: TGTGCCAGCAGTCCAGGACAGGTTCCTAATGAAAAACTGTTTTTT
cdr3_aa: CASSPGQVPNEKLFF
v_call: TRBV27
clone_size: -
j_call: TRBJ1-4
d_call: TRBD1

cdr3_nt: TGTGCCTGGAGTGGTCTGGACAGGTTATCCTCACCCCTCCACTTT
cdr3_aa: CAWSGLDRLSSPLHF
v_call: TRBV30
clone_size: -
j_call: TRBJ1-6
d_call: TRBD1

cdr3_nt: TGTGCCAGCAGCTTACAGGGGGCGGAAGAGACCCAGTACTTC
cdr3_aa: CASSLQGAEETQYF
v_call: TRBV5-4
clone_size: -
j_call: TRBJ2-5
d_call: TRBD1

cdr3_nt: TGTGCCAGCAGTTTAGGGGTTAACTATGGCTACACCTTC
cdr3_aa: CASSLGVNYGYTF
v_call: TRBV27
clone_size: -
j_call: TRBJ1-2
d_call: -

cdr3_nt: TGTGCCAGCAGCCGCGGGACAATGGGGGAGCTGTTTTTT
cdr3_aa: CASSRGTMGELFF
v_call: TRBV14
clone_size: -
j_call: TRBJ2-2
d_call: -

cdr3_nt: TGTGCCAGCCACGAGAACACTGAAGCTTTCTTT
cdr3_aa: CASHENTEAFF
v_call: TRBV13
clone_size: -
j_call: TRBJ1-1
d_call: -

cdr3_nt: TGTGCCAGCTCACCAAACCTTGGAAACACCATATATTTT
cdr3_aa: CASSPNLGNTIYF
v_call: TRBV18
clone_size: -
j_call: TRBJ1-3
d_call: -

cdr3_nt: TGTGCCAGCAGTTCAAGGACTAGCGCGTACGAGCAGTACTTC
cdr3_aa: CASSSRTSAYEQYF
v_call: TRBV28
clone_size: once
j_call: TRBJ2-7
d_call: TRBD2

cdr3_nt: TGTGCCAGTAGTATAGATCTGGAAGACACCTATGGCTACACCTTC
cdr3_aa: CASSIDLEDTYGYTF
v_call: TRBV19
clone_size: once
j_call: TRBJ1-2
d_call: -

cdr3_nt: TGTGCCAGCAGTCCCTGGGGGACAGGGGGGTACAATGAGCAGTTCTTC
cdr3_aa: CASSPWGTGGYNEQFF
v_call: TRBV28
clone_size: -
j_call: TRBJ2-1
d_call: TRBD1

cdr3_nt: TGTGCCAGCAGTTACGACCAGGGCAGGGTTTACGAGCAGTACTTC
cdr3_aa: CASSYDQGRVYEQYF
v_call: TRBV6-5
clone_size: -
j_call: TRBJ2-7
d_call: -

cdr3_nt: TGTGCCAGCAGCTTGGGGGTTTCGGGCTATGGCTACACCTTC
cdr3_aa: CASSLGVSGYGYTF
v_call: TRBV5-4
clone_size: -
j_call: TRBJ1-2
d_call: -

cdr3_nt: TGTGCCAGCAGCGAAGGGACAGACTATGGCTACACCTTC
cdr3_aa: CASSEGTDYGYTF
v_call: TRBV5-4
clone_size: -
j_call: TRBJ1-2
d_call: TRBD1

cdr3_nt: TGTGCCACCGCCCCCGGACAGGGGGATCAGGGCACTGAAGCTTTCTTT
cdr3_aa: CATAPGQGDQGTEAFF
v_call: TRBV10-3
clone_size: -
j_call: TRBJ1-1
d_call: TRBD1

cdr3_nt: TGTGCCAGCAGGACTACAGGGAGTTATGGCTACACCTTC
cdr3_aa: CASRTTGSYGYTF
v_call: TRBV6-5
clone_size: -
j_call: TRBJ1-2
d_call: -

cdr3_nt: TGTGCCAGCCTCAGGGACGGCTACACCTTC
cdr3_aa: CASLRDGYTF
v_call: TRBV2
clone_size: -
j_call: TRBJ1-2
d_call: -

cdr3_nt: TGTGCCAGCAGTGAGAACTCTGGAAACACCATATATTTT
cdr3_aa: CASSENSGNTIYF
v_call: TRBV6-1
clone_size: -
j_call: TRBJ1-3
d_call: -

cdr3_nt: TGTGCCACCAGCAGAGAAAAATATGAGCAGTTCTTC
cdr3_aa: CATSREKYEQFF
v_call: TRBV15
clone_size: -
j_call: TRBJ2-1
d_call: -

cdr3_nt: TGTGCCAGCAGCTTAACGGGGAAATACAATGAGCAGTTCTTC
cdr3_aa: CASSLTGKYNEQFF
v_call: TRBV7-3
clone_size: -
j_call: TRBJ2-1
d_call: -

cdr3_nt: TGCGCCAGCAGCCTGTCTTGGGGCAGGGGGACAGATACGCAGTATTTT
cdr3_aa: CASSLSWGRGTDTQYF
v_call: TRBV4-1
clone_size: -
j_call: TRBJ2-3
d_call: TRBD1

cdr3_nt: TGTGCCAGCAACACACAAGCGGGGAGTGTTGAAAAACTGTTTTTT
cdr3_aa: CASNTQAGSVEKLFF
v_call: TRBV28
clone_size: -
j_call: TRBJ1-4
d_call: -

cdr3_nt: TGCGCCAGCAGCTCCGGGGAGGGCAATCAGCCCCAGCATTTT
cdr3_aa: CASSSGEGNQPQHF
v_call: TRBV5-1
clone_size: -
j_call: TRBJ1-5
d_call: -

cdr3_nt: TGTGCCATAGGACAGTGGAACTATGGCTACACCTTC
cdr3_aa: CAIGQWNYGYTF
v_call: TRBV6-5
clone_size: -
j_call: TRBJ1-2
d_call: -

cdr3_nt: TGCGCCAGCAGCCCAGGGAATGGAAACACCATATATTTT
cdr3_aa: CASSPGNGNTIYF
v_call: TRBV4-1
clone_size: few
j_call: TRBJ1-3
d_call: -

cdr3_nt: TGTGCCAGCAGCTTAAGGTCTGGGGCCGATTTTCAGTTCTTC
cdr3_aa: CASSLRSGADFQFF
v_call: TRBV7-9
clone_size: -
j_call: TRBJ2-1
d_call: -

cdr3_nt: TGTGCCAGCAGTTTCCCTGGACCAGGGGGGAGAAACACTGAAGCTTTCTTT
cdr3_aa: CASSFPGPGGRNTEAFF
v_call: TRBV28
clone_size: -
j_call: TRBJ1-1
d_call: TRBD1

cdr3_nt: TGCGCCAGCAGCGCGGACAGGGCCAGGGGTGAGCAGTTCTTC
cdr3_aa: CASSADRARGEQFF
v_call: TRBV5-1
clone_size: -
j_call: TRBJ2-1
d_call: TRBD1

cdr3_nt: TGTGCCATCAGTTCAGGACAGGGGGGGTCTCACACTGAAGCTTTCTTT
cdr3_aa: CAISSGQGGSHTEAFF
v_call: TRBV10-3
clone_size: -
j_call: TRBJ1-1
d_call: TRBD1

cdr3_nt: TGCGCCAGCAGCCTAATAAACAGGGTAGATGGCTACACCTTC
cdr3_aa: CASSLINRVDGYTF
v_call: TRBV5-1
clone_size: -
j_call: TRBJ1-2
d_call: -

cdr3_nt: TGTGCCTGGAATCTGGACAGGGTGGATGAAAAACTGTTTTTT
cdr3_aa: CAWNLDRVDEKLFF
v_call: TRBV30
clone_size: -
j_call: TRBJ1-4
d_call: TRBD1

cdr3_nt: TGTGCCAGCGGGGTGGGTAGGGAGACCCAGTACTTC
cdr3_aa: CASGVGRETQYF
v_call: TRBV2
clone_size: -
j_call: TRBJ2-5
d_call: -

cdr3_nt: TGTGCCAGCAGTGAAGGGTTAACTAATGAAAAACTGTTTTTT
cdr3_aa: CASSEGLTNEKLFF
v_call: TRBV2
clone_size: few
j_call: TRBJ1-4
d_call: -

cdr3_nt: TGTGCCATCAGTGAGGGAAATCACAGGGGTTCCCACGAGCAGTACTTC
cdr3_aa: CAISEGNHRGSHEQYF
v_call: TRBV10-3
clone_size: -
j_call: TRBJ2-7
d_call: TRBD1

cdr3_nt: TGTGCCATCGGGGGGACTAGCGGTGGCACCGGGGAGCTGTTTTTT
cdr3_aa: CAIGGTSGGTGELFF
v_call: TRBV10-3
clone_size: -
j_call: TRBJ2-2
d_call: TRBD2

cdr3_nt: TGTGCCAGCAGCCCCGCCGGGACAGAAAACTATGGCTACACCTTC
cdr3_aa: CASSPAGTENYGYTF
v_call: TRBV5-4
clone_size: -
j_call: TRBJ1-2
d_call: TRBD1

cdr3_nt: TGTGCCAGGTCCCGGGATTCCTACAATGAGCAGTTCTTC
cdr3_aa: CARSRDSYNEQFF
v_call: TRBV11-3
clone_size: once
j_call: TRBJ2-1
d_call: -

cdr3_nt: TGTGCCAGCAGCTTAGAATCGGGGTTTGAGCAGTACTTC
cdr3_aa: CASSLESGFEQYF
v_call: TRBV7-2
clone_size: -
j_call: TRBJ2-7
d_call: -

cdr3_nt: TGCGCCAGCAAAGGGAGGCCAGGGGTTTCTGAAGCTTTCTTT
cdr3_aa: CASKGRPGVSEAFF
v_call: TRBV4-1
clone_size: -
j_call: TRBJ1-1
d_call: -

cdr3_nt: TGTGCCAGCAGCGCCGGGGGGGATACGCAGTATTTT
cdr3_aa: CASSAGGDTQYF
v_call: TRBV7-2
clone_size: once
j_call: TRBJ2-3
d_call: TRBD2

cdr3_nt: TGTGCCTGGAGAGACCGACTGGGCGAGCAGTACTTC
cdr3_aa: CAWRDRLGEQYF
v_call: TRBV30
clone_size: -
j_call: TRBJ2-7
d_call: -

cdr3_nt: TGTGCCAGCAGCCATCGGGGCCGGGGGATCCTGCAGTACTTC
cdr3_aa: CASSHRGRGILQYF
v_call: TRBV6-5
clone_size: -
j_call: TRBJ2-7
d_call: -

cdr3_nt: TGTGCCAGTAGTGGCGGGGGGACCTACGCGAACACCGGGGAGCTGTTTTTT
cdr3_aa: CASSGGGTYANTGELFF
v_call: TRBV19
clone_size: -
j_call: TRBJ2-2
d_call: TRBD2

cdr3_nt: TGTGCCAGCAGCTTATGGTCAGGCCTTGAAGCTTTCTTT
cdr3_aa: CASSLWSGLEAFF
v_call: TRBV11-1
clone_size: once
j_call: TRBJ1-1
d_call: -

cdr3_nt: TGTGCCTGGAGTGTTAAAGCATCTGGAAACACCATATATTTT
cdr3_aa: CAWSVKASGNTIYF
v_call: TRBV30
clone_size: -
j_call: TRBJ1-3
d_call: -

cdr3_nt: TGTGCTAGTGGTTTGGTAAAGCGGTATGGGGGATCCTACGAGCAGTACTTC
cdr3_aa: CASGLVKRYGGSYEQYF
v_call: TRBV12-5
clone_size: -
j_call: TRBJ2-7
d_call: -

cdr3_nt: TGTGCCAGCAGCCCAAACCATGTACGCCGAATCGGCAATCAGCCCCAGCATTTT
cdr3_aa: CASSPNHVRRIGNQPQHF
v_call: TRBV28
clone_size: -
j_call: TRBJ1-5
d_call: -

cdr3_nt: TGTGCCAGCAGCCTCCAGGGCGGCAATAATTCACCCCTCCACTTT
cdr3_aa: CASSLQGGNNSPLHF
v_call: TRBV27
clone_size: -
j_call: TRBJ1-6
d_call: -

cdr3_nt: TGTGCCAGTAGTGCCCAAACTGGGGTTGAAGCTTTCTTT
cdr3_aa: CASSAQTGVEAFF
v_call: TRBV19
clone_size: -
j_call: TRBJ1-1
d_call: -